This T cell receptor (beta chain) was found in a study of PD-1 blockade in classical Hodgkin lymphoma. The CDR3 spans 17 residues. Trimming cost V 4 bases and J 6 bases; bases outside gene matches: 14. The germline CDR1 and CDR2 sequences are SGHTA and FQGTGA. The protocol was immunoSEQ multiplex PCR, while the TCRdb copy is restricted to in-frame clones and leaves out a portion. The profile shows 45,000 or so clones, about 77% of them singletons. With respect to this clone: What it recognizes is unknown.

This sample's time point: cycle 4 day 1 (C4D1), after 6 weeks of nivolumab. Patients all relapsed after autologous stem cell transplantation, and there was variation in brentuximab vedotin exposure. Best response was recorded as complete response, partial response or progressive disease. Study-wide results and limits: Prior therapy or disease activity may underlie the repertoire differences, whose causes remain undefined. Patients who responded completely had about the same baseline diversity as newly diagnosed patients.

Sequencing was performed on peripheral blood mononuclear cells (PBMCs), taken before the fourth cycle of nivolumab. The sequence came from a human donor with classical Hodgkin lymphoma. The chain recombines TRBV7-3 with TRBJ2-4, with 8 bases that match TRBD1. As DNA, the CDR3 is TGTGCCAGCAGCTCCATTGGGACAGGAAGGTTTGGAAACATTCAGTACTTC. This gives the protein CASSSIGTGRFGNIQYF. The full variable domain, its missing parts supplied by reference TRBV7-3 and TRBJ2-4, is GAGVSQTPSNKVTEKGKYVELRCDPISGHTALYWYRQSLGQGPEFLIYFQGTGAADDSGLPNDRFFAVRPEGSVSTLKIQRTERGDSAVYLCASSSIGTGRFGNIQYFGAGTRLSVL.